Below are 29 T cell receptor beta chains sequenced from a single sample in a study of metastatic and nonmetastatic thyroid tumors. Using MiXCR, TCRdb re-called clones from the PCR reads. The table has about 6,100 clones, around 33% seen once. Thyroid surgery took place with no prior treatment in any patient. Material: adjacent normal tissue. Source of these receptors: a male donor with papillary thyroid cancer or a benign thyroid nodule (not recorded which). Some clones in this sample may be carry-over from other donors' samples.

V is TRBV2 and J is TRBJ2-3; D uncertain. Germline CDR1 is SNHLY and CDR2 is FYNNEI. V shed 4 bases and J shed 2 bases, with 13 bases lying between them. The CDR3 sequence is 15 residues long. CDR3 nucleotides: TGTGCCAGCAGTGGAGACTCGGTTGTCACAGATACGCAGTATTTT. It codes for CASSGDSVVTDTQYF. The whole variable domain, filled in from reference TRBV2 and TRBJ2-3, reads EPEVTQTPSHQVTQMGQEVILRCVPISNHLYFYWYRQILGQKVEFLVSFYNNEISEKSEIFDDQFSVERPDGSNFTLKIRSTKLEDSAMYFCASSGDSVVTDTQYFGPGTRLTVL.

Within the sample, this clone is large. V is TRBV25-1 and J is TRBJ1-1; TRBD1 agrees at 9 bases. Germline V gene data show CDR1 as MGHDK and CDR2 as SYGVNS. J gave up 7 bases and V 1 base, and 7 bases lay outside the gene matches. The CDR3 sequence is 15 residues long. In DNA, the CDR3 is TGTGCCAGCAGTGAATTTAGGGGACAGGGATTTGAAGCTTTCTTT. Its translation is CASSEFRGQGFEAFF.

This clone was found a few times. V usage is TRBV15 and J usage is TRBJ2-7, with TRBD1 identical over 10 bases. Germline loops: CDR1 LNHNV, CDR2 YYDKDF (reference sequence). The CDR3 has 15 amino acids. Trimming took 1 base from V and 0 from J; bases not matched to a gene: 0. CDR3 protein: CATSRGTGGSYEQYF. In DNA, the CDR3 is TGTGCCACCAGCAGAGGGACAGGGGGCTCCTACGAGCAGTACTTC. The whole variable domain, filled in from reference TRBV15 and TRBJ2-7, reads DAMVIQNPRYQVTQFGKPVTLSCSQTLNHNVMYWYQQKSSQAPKLLFHYYDKDFNNEADTPDNFQSRRPNTSFCFLDIRSPGLGDTAMYLCATSRGTGGSYEQYFGPGTRLTVT.

There are a few counts of this clone. One junction end disagrees with the germline gene, perhaps due to a read error. The chain couples TRBV27 to TRBJ2-7; 16 bases line up with TRBD2. There are 18 residues in the CDR3. Germline CDR1 is MNHEY and CDR2 is SMNVEV (reference sequence). The CDR3 spells CASSTLAGGTSGRDEKYF. CDR3 nucleotide sequence: TGTGCCAGCAGTACACTCGCCGGTGGGACTAGCGGGAGGGACGAGAAGTACTTC.

This clone was seen a handful of times. V is TRBV30 and J is TRBJ1-4; D is unclear. V dropped 1 base and J dropped 5 bases, with 8 bases sitting between them. The CDR3 consists of 13 residues. CDR1 GTSNPN and CDR2 SVGIG come from the germline V gene (reference sequence). CDR3 loop: CAWSEQPNEKLFF. The CDR3 region has the DNA TGTGCCTGGAGTGAACAGCCGAATGAAAAACTGTTTTTT.

This clone was found a few times. The chain combines TRBV7-2 with TRBJ1-1; 7 positions agree with TRBD1. This CDR3 spans 15 amino acids. The germline V gene encodes CDR1 SGHTA and CDR2 FQGNSA. The V and J ends lost 1 base and 7 bases, in that order; junction bases with no gene match: 9. The CDR3 DNA is TGTGCCAGCAGCTTAGAGAAGGGGGCGCAAGGTGAAGCTTTCTTT. It encodes CASSLEKGAQGEAFF.

CDR3 residues: CASRETGLAFF. The CDR3 DNA follows: TGTGCCAGCAGAGAAACAGGGTTGGCTTTCTTT. The rearrangement joins TRBV28 to TRBJ1-1; weak D call: TRBD1 (6 bases). Germline V lookup: CDR1 MDHEN, CDR2 SYDVKM. Trimming shortened V by 6 bases and J by 11 bases, and 13 bases separated the two germline ends. The CDR3 runs 11 residues.

The CDR3 sequence is CATSDSRTYEQYF. The CDR3 DNA is TGTGCCACCAGTGATTCCAGGACCTACGAGCAGTACTTC. This chain connects TRBV24-1 to TRBJ2-7, with D unclear. CDR1 and CDR2 (germline): KGHDR, SFDVKD. Between the trimmed V and J ends, which lost 2 bases and 2 bases, there was a span of 6 bases. This CDR3 comprises 13 residues.

This clone has a count of ten or more. The rearrangement joins TRBV28 to TRBJ2-7; either TRBD1 or TRBD2 may fit D (5 bases each). CDR1 is MDHEN and CDR2 is SYDVKM in the germline V gene. The CDR3 contains 13 residues. V was trimmed by 10 bases and J by 3 bases, leaving 16 bases between them. In DNA form, the CDR3 reads TGTGCCACCTTTGAGGGGTTCGGCTACGAGCAGTACTTC. Residues: CATFEGFGYEQYF.

This clone is deemed medium-sized. The rearrangement uses TRBV5-5 and TRBJ1-2; D remains ambiguous. Germline CDR1 is SGHKS and CDR2 is YYEKEE (reference sequence). This CDR3 is built from 13 residues. V dropped 7 bases and J dropped 2 bases, with 12 bases sitting between them. CDR3 residues: CASGDGWNYGYTF. The DNA of the CDR3 is TGTGCCAGCGGCGACGGGTGGAACTATGGCTACACCTTC.

This clone occurred many times. The J gene is TRBJ2-2, the V gene TRBV27; 7 bases map to TRBD2. From germline, CDR1 is MNHEY and CDR2 SMNVEV (reference sequence). After removal of 3 bases from V and 8 bases from J, the junction contained 3 bases not matched to a gene. This CDR3 is 13 amino acids long. CDR3 bases: TGTGCCAGCAGTTTTAGCGGGTTAGGGGAGCTGTTTTTT. Encoded protein: CASSFSGLGELFF.

The gene calls are TRBV6-1 and TRBJ2-2; 8 nucleotides match TRBD1. Germline V gives CDR1 MNHNS, CDR2 SASEGT. This CDR3 region has 14 residues. Trimming cost V 5 bases and J 5 bases; bases outside gene matches: 4. CDR3 loop: CASSRDRLTGELFF. The CDR3 DNA is TGTGCCAGCAGTAGGGACAGGTTGACCGGGGAGCTGTTTTTT.

In its sample, this clone was seen once. The V gene is TRBV4-2, the J gene TRBJ2-3; the match to TRBD2 covers 15 bases. Germline V gives CDR1 LGHNA, CDR2 YNFKEQ. CDR3 size: 17 residues. J lost 6 bases, V lost 4 bases, and 8 bases had no gene match. CDR3 amino acids: CASSPVGLAGGPDTQYF. CDR3 bases: TGTGCCAGCAGCCCTGTGGGACTAGCGGGAGGCCCCGATACGCAGTATTTT.

The chain joins TRBV4-1 to TRBJ2-6; D is ambiguous. The CDR3 has 16 residues. CDR1 MGHRA and CDR2 YSYEKL come from the germline V gene. Trimming left V 0 bases short and J 1 base short, with 7 bases between. The chain's CDR3 is CASSQDRGSGANVLTF. CDR3 DNA sequence: TGCGCCAGCAGCCAAGATCGAGGATCTGGGGCCAACGTCCTGACTTTC.

CDR3: CASSFGPRAEAFF. The DNA for the CDR3 is TGTGCCAGCAGCTTCGGGCCCAGGGCTGAAGCTTTCTTT. The V call is TRBV11-2, the J call TRBJ1-1; D perhaps matches TRBD1 (5 bases). From germline, CDR1 is SGHAT and CDR2 FQNNGV. The V and J ends lost 3 bases and 6 bases respectively, with 11 bases between them. This CDR3 is built from 13 residues.

This sequence joins TRBV12-3 or TRBV12-4 and TRBJ2-5; possible D gene TRBD2, 5 bases. The CDR3 has 13 amino acids. Trimming pared 5 bases from V and 12 bases from J, leaving 19 bases between. In nucleotides, the CDR3 is TGTGCCAGCAGTCCCACAAGGACTGCTTTGGAGTACTTC. It yields the protein CASSPTRTALEYF.

The J gene is TRBJ2-7, the V gene TRBV20-1; tentatively, D is TRBD1 (5 bases). The germline gives CDR1 DFQATT, CDR2 SNEGSKA (reference sequence). V lost 0 bases, J lost 1 base, and 10 bases lay in between. There are 14 residues in the CDR3. CDR3 bases: TGCAGTGCTAGAGACGCGACAGAGTCCTACGAGCAGTACTTC. Translated: CSARDATESYEQYF.

The V and J genes are TRBV12-3 or TRBV12-4 and TRBJ2-7; possibly TRBD1 for D (6 bases). The CDR3 is 15 residues long. Trimming took 3 bases from V and 3 from J, leaving 15 bases between them. DNA for the CDR3: TGTGCCAGCAGTTTGAGGGCAGGGGCGGTCTACGAGCAGTACTTC. Its translation: CASSLRAGAVYEQYF.

This clone turned up a few times. The chain recombines TRBV6-5 with TRBJ2-3; D is unclear. The CDR3 consists of 13 residues. Germline V gene lookup returns CDR1 MNHEY and CDR2 SVGAGI. The V end was cut by 3 bases, the J end by 2 bases, with 6 bases between. CDR3 sequence reads: CASSYTFTDTQYF. As DNA, the CDR3 is TGTGCCAGCAGTTATACCTTCACAGATACGCAGTATTTT.

Remarks on this clone: Sequence at one end of the junction differs from germline and may be a read error. The genes are TRBV27 and TRBJ2-7; 10 bases are a match to TRBD2. The CDR3 runs 18 residues. Germline V gene sequence: CDR1 MNHEY, CDR2 SMNVEV (reference sequence). The CDR3 region has the DNA TGTTCCAGCAGTCCACTCCCCGGTCGGACTAGCGGTAGGGACGAGCAGTACTTC. Amino acid sequence: CSSSPLPGRTSGRDEQYF.

This clone was seen at least ten times. The chain employs TRBV19 and TRBJ1-1; D gene ambiguous. CDR1 and CDR2 (germline): LNHDA, SQIVND (reference sequence). CDR3 size: 13 residues. Deletions cut 3 bases from V and 8 bases from J, with 13 bases between. CDR3 protein: CASSILSDKEAFF. The CDR3 coding sequence is TGTGCCAGTAGTATTCTCTCTGACAAGGAAGCTTTCTTT. Variable domain in full (rest from reference TRBV19 and TRBJ1-1): DGGITQSPKYLFRKEGQNVTLSCEQNLNHDAMYWYRQDPGQGLRLIYYSQIVNDFQKGDIAEGYSVSREKKESFPLTVTSAQKNPTAFYLCASSILSDKEAFFGQGTRLTVV.

The chain joins TRBV13 to TRBJ2-1, with TRBD1 matching 7 bases. The germline V gene has CDR1 PRHDT and CDR2 FYEKMQ (reference sequence). The trim removed 7 bases at V and 7 bases at J, leaving 13 bases unmatched. The CDR3 length is 15 residues. The CDR3 DNA follows: TGTGCCAGCATCATTAGTGGGGACAGAAAGAATGAGCAGTTCTTC. Protein: CASIISGDRKNEQFF.

This clone was recorded many times. The CDR3 loop is CASSWLQGANYGYTF. The CDR3, as DNA: TGTGCCAGCAGTTGGTTACAGGGGGCTAACTATGGCTACACCTTC. The chain has TRBV6-1 and TRBJ1-2; 8 nucleotides match TRBD1. Trimming at V came to 5 bases and at J to 0 bases, leaving 5 bases not matched to a gene. Germline-derived CDR1 and CDR2 are MNHNS and SASEGT. The CDR3 covers 15 residues.

There are a few counts of this clone. The V gene is TRBV27, the J gene TRBJ2-7; 9 bases fit TRBD2. Germline V gene sequence: CDR1 MNHEY, CDR2 SMNVEV (reference sequence). Unmatched junction bases numbered 9, after V lost 6 bases and J lost 3 bases. This CDR3 region has 15 residues. CDR3 sequence reads: CASSYSGGPIYEQYF. In nucleotides, the CDR3 is TGTGCCAGCAGCTATAGCGGGGGCCCGATCTACGAGCAGTACTTC.

Worth noting for this clone: At one end, the junction sequence differs from germline, possibly due to a read error. The chain uses TRBV6-5 and TRBJ2-1, with D uncertain. CDR1 MNHEY and CDR2 SVGAGI come from the germline V gene. The CDR3 has 13 amino acids. CDR3 DNA: TGTTCCAGCAGTTATTCCGGAGTCTCTGAGCAGTTCTTC. It specifies CSSSYSGVSEQFF.

By share, this clone ranks as medium-sized. The rearrangement uses TRBV5-4 and TRBJ1-2; D might be TRBD1 (5 bases). The CDR3 extends over 15 amino acids. Germline V lookup: CDR1 SGHNT, CDR2 YYREEE (reference sequence). V gave up 3 bases and J gave up 3 bases, with 15 bases separating them. The CDR3 DNA reads as TGTGCCAGCAGCTCGCCCTATATGGGGGACTATGGCTACACCTTC. Amino acids: CASSSPYMGDYGYTF. Full variable domain (rest looked up from reference TRBV5-4 and TRBJ1-2): ETGVTQSPTHLIKTRGQQVTLRCSSQSGHNTVSWYQQALGQGPQFIFQYYREEENGRGNFPPRFSGLQFPNYSSELNVNALELDDSALYLCASSSPYMGDYGYTFGSGTRLTVV.

The DNA for the CDR3 is TGTGCCTGGGACATACCGGGGCAGCCCCAGCATTTT. Protein product: CAWDIPGQPQHF. The V gene is TRBV30, the J gene TRBJ1-5; D gene uncertain. The length of the CDR3 is 12 residues. Per the germline V gene, CDR1 is GTSNPN and CDR2 is SVGIG (reference sequence). The ends were cut back, 5 bases at V and 7 bases at J, with 12 bases in the middle.

For this clone: An end of the junction does not agree with germline; a read error may underlie this. CDR3 sequence: CASRGLVGDQDYGCTF. The CDR3 region has the DNA TGTGCCAGCAGAGGACTAGTCGGTGATCAGGACTATGGCTGCACCTTC. J is TRBJ1-2 and V is TRBV6-1; D not resolved. The CDR3 contains 16 residues. Germline V gene lookup returns CDR1 MNHNS and CDR2 SASEGT.

The chain employs TRBV2 and TRBJ1-1; possible D gene TRBD1, 6 bases. CDR1 and CDR2 from the germline V gene are SNHLY and FYNNEI. Trimming took off 7 bases at V and 5 bases at J, with 17 bases between the two ends. The CDR3 is 14 residues long. CDR3 protein: CASKGGGGGTEAFF. CDR3 bases: TGTGCCAGCAAAGGGGGTGGGGGAGGAACTGAAGCTTTCTTT.